The rows below give T cell receptor beta chains drawn from one sample of a study of blood T cell repertoires in COVID-19. The data were produced by immunoSEQ multiplex PCR, yet TCRdb's version contains in-frame clones alone and is incomplete. The sample lists 150,000 to 200,000 clones, around 83% occurring once. The material sequenced was peripheral blood. The receptors stem from a human donor in a cohort sampled during active COVID-19. CDR3s include the opening cysteine and the closing phenylalanine or tryptophan. Each record gives: D gene, clone size, V gene, CDR3 length, J gene, CDR3 protein, CDR3 DNA. A D gene is named only where the DNA matches it firmly. Size tells how often a clone was seen (once, few, many) or the class of an expanded clone, and some rows leave it out.

.,few,TRBV5-1,14,TRBJ2-5,CASSKDSFQETQYF,TGCGCCAGCAGCAAAGACAGTTTTCAAGAGACCCAGTACTTC
TRBD1,.,TRBV6-2/TRBV6-3,16,TRBJ2-7,CASSPNPGQGFYEQYF,TGTGCCAGCAGTCCCAACCCGGGACAGGGTTTTTACGAGCAGTACTTC
.,.,TRBV1,14,TRBJ1-1,CTSSQATGWAEAFF,TGCACCAGCAGCCAAGCGACAGGGTGGGCTGAAGCTTTCTTT
TRBD1,.,TRBV6-5,15,TRBJ1-6,CASSPLDRGNSPLHF,TGTGCCAGCAGTCCTCTAGACAGGGGGAATTCACCCCTCCACTTT
.,.,TRBV28,13,TRBJ2-5,CASSYDQRGTQYF,TGTGCCAGCAGTTACGACCAACGGGGGACCCAGTACTTC
.,.,TRBV6-5,14,TRBJ2-7,CASSRELFSYEQYF,TGTGCCAGCAGTAGGGAGTTGTTCTCCTACGAGCAGTACTTC
.,.,TRBV2,11,TRBJ2-3,CASRAQDTQYF,TGTGCCAGCAGGGCTCAAGATACGCAGTATTTT
.,.,TRBV20-1,11,TRBJ1-2,CSAIGQSGYTF,TGCAGTGCTATCGGACAATCAGGTTACACCTTC
TRBD2,few,TRBV4-1,16,TRBJ2-3,CASSLDGLAGGDTQYF,TGCGCCAGCAGCCTTGACGGACTAGCGGGAGGAGATACGCAGTATTTT
TRBD2,.,TRBV27,14,TRBJ2-2,CASTPERGTGELFF,TGTGCCAGCACCCCGGAGCGGGGCACCGGGGAGCTGTTTTTT
.,once,TRBV2,14,TRBJ1-2,CASEVGQGIRGYTF,TGTGCCAGCGAGGTGGGTCAGGGAATACGCGGCTACACCTTC
.,.,TRBV9,14,TRBJ1-2,CASSVGMGDYGYTF,TGTGCCAGCAGCGTAGGCATGGGAGACTATGGCTACACCTTC
.,.,TRBV3-1/TRBV3-2,11,TRBJ1-1,CASSQGQVGVF,TGTGCCAGCAGCCAAGGACAGGTGGGTGTCTTT
TRBD2,few,TRBV4-2,16,TRBJ2-7,CASSQTSGAASYEQYF,TGTGCCAGCAGCCAAACTAGCGGGGCAGCCTCCTACGAGCAGTACTTC
.,.,TRBV3-1/TRBV3-2,18,TRBJ2-6,CASSQDSPNRVWANVLTF,TGTGCCAGCAGCCAAGATTCGCCTAACAGGGTCTGGGCCAACGTCCTGACTTTC
TRBD2,.,TRBV27,17,TRBJ2-7,CASSLSSGGSLLWEQYF,TGTGCCAGCAGTTTGAGTAGCGGGGGGTCACTACTTTGGGAGCAGTACTTC
TRBD1,once,TRBV19,14,TRBJ1-4,CASSLPTGDEKLFF,TGTGCCAGTAGTTTGCCAACAGGGGATGAAAAACTGTTTTTT
TRBD1,.,TRBV9,15,TRBJ1-1,CASSVGTGMNTEAFF,TGTGCCAGCAGCGTAGGGACAGGGATGAACACTGAAGCTTTCTTT
TRBD2,.,TRBV2,15,TRBJ2-2,CASREGGRDTGELFF,TGTGCCAGCAGGGAGGGAGGGCGCGACACCGGGGAGCTGTTTTTT
.,.,TRBV10-3,14,TRBJ2-7,CAISESTSSYEQYF,TGTGCCATCAGTGAGTCTACCAGCTCCTACGAGCAGTACTTC
.,.,TRBV6-5,14,TRBJ1-1,CASSYLQGNTEAFF,TGTGCCAGCAGTTACCTACAGGGAAACACTGAAGCTTTCTTT
TRBD2,.,TRBV7-9,17,TRBJ2-3,CASSPNPGLAGEDTQYF,TGTGCCAGCAGCCCTAACCCCGGACTAGCGGGGGAAGATACGCAGTATTTT
.,.,TRBV5-1,15,TRBJ2-5,CASSPSGLGQETQYF,TGCGCCAGCAGCCCCTCTGGACTCGGGCAAGAGACCCAGTACTTC
.,.,TRBV19,13,TRBJ2-7,CASSIDWGGEQYF,TGTGCCAGTAGTATAGATTGGGGCGGCGAGCAGTACTTC
TRBD2,.,TRBV5-6,16,TRBJ2-1,CASSLGLAGGYNEQFF,TGTGCCAGCAGCTTGGGACTAGCGGGGGGGTACAATGAGCAGTTCTTC
TRBD1,.,TRBV10-3,15,TRBJ2-7,CAISESKDRAREQYF,TGTGCCATCAGTGAGTCGAAGGACAGGGCGAGGGAGCAGTACTTC
.,.,TRBV5-1,15,TRBJ1-1,CASQPRGGENTEAFF,TGCGCCAGCCAACCCAGGGGTGGGGAGAACACTGAAGCTTTCTTT
TRBD2,.,TRBV28,16,TRBJ2-7,CALGRGTSGRSYEQYF,TGTGCCCTAGGCCGCGGGACTAGCGGGAGGTCCTACGAGCAGTACTTC
TRBD2,.,TRBV2,15,TRBJ2-2,CASSRAGGPTGELFF,TGTGCCAGCAGCAGAGCGGGGGGGCCGACCGGGGAGCTGTTTTTT
.,.,TRBV10-1,12,TRBJ2-7,CASSRGPYEQYF,TGCGCCAGCAGCCGAGGGCCCTACGAGCAGTACTTC
TRBD2,.,TRBV18,14,TRBJ2-7,CASSPLSGIYEQYF,TGTGCCAGCTCACCACTTAGCGGGATCTACGAGCAGTACTTC